The following is a TCR beta chain sequence with its context. Its target is unknown. Deep level was the assay's run setting. Template for every sorted-subset replicate PCR totaled roughly 200 ng DNA, 25,000 to 35,000 T cell genomes. The protocol was immunoSEQ multiplex PCR, while the TCRdb copy is restricted to in-frame clones and leaves out a portion. The sample comprises approximately 500,000 clones, less than 96% of which are singletons, and 0.06% rests with the top ten. This entry belongs to a study of shared clonotypes between healthy human individuals. Study-wide points: Compared with memory subsets, naive subsets generally had larger estimated richness.

CDR1 is WNHNN and CDR2 is SYGVQD in the germline V gene (reference sequence). The ends were cut back, 8 bases at V and 0 bases at J, with 8 bases in the middle. The CDR3 length is 13 residues. The rearrangement uses TRBV10-1 and TRBJ2-1; D uncertain. The clonotype was recovered from a woman in her twenties or thirties in good health. Sequencing was done on a sample of naive CD4+ T cells sorted from blood. Subset meaning: CD45RA+ positively selected. CDR3 DNA: TGCGCCAGCTCCTCTGACTCCTACAATGAGCAGTTCTTC. Its protein is CASSSDSYNEQFF.